These 27 T cell receptor beta chains originate from one sample sequenced in a study of T cell repertoires in cytomegalovirus infection. These receptors' targets are unknown. TCRdb re-derived calls from the reads in MiXCR, one entry per CDR3 protein. The data show around 900,000 distinct CDR3 sequences, approximately 31% seen once. The source was cultured CD8+ T cells from PBMCs, collected from culture after CMV antigen stimulation. These receptors were collected from a human donor in good health (CMV status not recorded). Some clones in this sample may be carry-over from other donors' samples.

The sample holds a few counts of this clonotype. The rearrangement links TRBV12-3 or TRBV12-4 to TRBJ1-4; 7 nucleotides align to TRBD1. The CDR3 extends over 15 amino acids. V trimming: 6 bases; J trimming: 2 bases; junction bases outside the gene matches: 6. The CDR3 DNA sequence: TGTGCCAGCAGCCTAGACAGGGAGACTAATGAAAAACTGTTTTTT. It specifies CASSLDRETNEKLFF.

This clonotype appeared a few times. V and J are TRBV27 and TRBJ1-2, with TRBD1 identical over 7 bases. Germline V gene data show CDR1 as MNHEY and CDR2 as SMNVEV (reference sequence). The length of the CDR3 is 15 residues. The junction had 9 bases not matched to a gene; V was cut back by 4 bases and J by 4 bases. The CDR3 nucleotides read TGTGCCAGCAGTTGGAGGCCACAGGGGCTCTATGGCTACACCTTC. Its translation is CASSWRPQGLYGYTF.

Note on this clonotype: With a much larger clone just one base away, this may be a read error. The J gene is TRBJ2-3, the V gene TRBV7-8, with D possibly matching TRBD1 (5 bases). From germline, CDR1 is SGHVS and CDR2 FQNEAQ. This CDR3 is 15 amino acids long. The chain's CDR3 is CVSSFGAGGTDTQYF. The CDR3, as DNA: TGTGTCAGCAGCTTTGGGGCAGGCGGCACAGATACGCAGTATTTT.

The chain couples TRBV7-6 to TRBJ1-2, with D perhaps TRBD1 (6 bases). Germline values: CDR1 SGHVS, CDR2 FNYEAQ. Between the trimmed V and J ends, which lost 2 bases and 2 bases, there was a span of 15 bases. The CDR3 length is 16 residues. Here the CDR3 DNA reads TGTGCCAGCAGCTTAAGGTCTGGGGGGCCGAACTATGGCTACACCTTC. Translated: CASSLRSGGPNYGYTF.

Points on this clonotype: One end of the junction varies from germline; a read error may be responsible. V usage is TRBV4-1 and J usage is TRBJ2-1; 10 nucleotides align to TRBD2. Per germline, CDR1 MGHRA and CDR2 YSYEKL. The CDR3 is made up of 17 amino acids. CDR3 region: CASGQETSGSLYNEQFF. DNA of the CDR3: TGCGCCAGCGGCCAAGAGACTAGCGGGTCCCTCTACAATGAGCAGTTCTTC.

This clonotype was recorded a few times. The V and J genes are TRBV19 and TRBJ1-1, with D uncertain. The germline V gene has CDR1 LNHDA and CDR2 SQIVND (reference sequence). The CDR3 covers 15 residues. The V and J ends lost 3 bases and 0 bases respectively, with 11 bases between them. CDR3 loop: CASSIFNSLNTEAFF. CDR3 bases: TGTGCCAGTAGTATTTTTAACAGCTTGAACACTGAAGCTTTCTTT.

The chain recombines TRBV6-2 or TRBV6-3 with TRBJ2-2; perhaps TRBD1 as D (5 bases). The CDR3 sequence is 14 residues long. Germline lookup yields CDR1 MNHEY and CDR2 SVGEGT. V was clipped by 8 bases and J by 6 bases, with 16 bases between them. In DNA form, the CDR3 reads TGTGCCAGCGGACATTTTGGTTATTCCGGGGAGCTGTTTTTT. Protein sequence: CASGHFGYSGELFF.

In this sample, this clonotype turned up once. V and J are TRBV12-3 or TRBV12-4 and TRBJ2-3; 8 bases fit TRBD2. The ends lost 8 bases at V and 6 bases at J; junction bases unmatched: 16. This CDR3 region has 16 residues. The CDR3 region is CASLIPGGGPGDTQYF. CDR3 sequence (DNA): TGTGCCAGCCTCATCCCGGGCGGGGGGCCGGGGGATACGCAGTATTTT.

This clonotype has only a few counts. The chain uses TRBV14 and TRBJ2-4, with 8 bases matching TRBD1. The ends lost 0 bases at V and 8 bases at J; junction bases unmatched: 12. The germline V gene encodes CDR1 SGHDN and CDR2 FVKESK. The CDR3 covers 17 residues. CDR3 DNA: TGTGCCAGCAGCCAAGATTCAGCAGGGGGCCGAGGGGACATTCAGTACTTC. Its translation: CASSQDSAGGRGDIQYF.

Ten or more counts support this clonotype. This rearrangement joins TRBV7-2 to TRBJ2-3; D gene uncertain. The germline V gene encodes CDR1 SGHTA and CDR2 FQGNSA. The length of the CDR3 is 15 residues. Trimming took 4 bases from V and 0 from J, leaving 11 bases between them. The CDR3 DNA sequence: TGTGCCAGCAGCTACCCCCAGGCGAGCACAGATACGCAGTATTTT. Its protein is CASSYPQASTDTQYF.

This clonotype was detected only a few times. The V call is TRBV10-3, the J call TRBJ2-5, with D tentatively TRBD1 (6 bases). Trimming removed 5 bases from V and 5 bases from J, with 15 bases in between. The CDR3 loop spans 14 amino acids. Germline V gene sequence: CDR1 ENHRY, CDR2 SYGVKD. CDR3 in amino acids: CAISSPTGSETQYF. CDR3 bases: TGTGCCATCAGTTCCCCGACAGGCAGCGAGACCCAGTACTTC.

The chain is built from TRBV7-9 and TRBJ2-1, with D hard to call. CDR1 is SEHNR and CDR2 is FQNEAQ in the germline V gene (reference sequence). Trimming took off 4 bases at V and 8 bases at J, with 15 bases between the two ends. The CDR3 consists of 14 residues. DNA for the CDR3: TGTGCCAGCAGCTCTGACGAAATAAACGATGAGCAGTTCTTC. Its translation: CASSSDEINDEQFF.

This chain links TRBV20-1 with TRBJ2-1; 8 positions match TRBD1. Germline lookup yields CDR1 DFQATT and CDR2 SNEGSKA (reference sequence). After removal of 6 bases from V and 9 bases from J, the junction contained 4 bases not matched to a gene. CDR3 length: 11 amino acids. The CDR3 DNA reads as TGCAGTGCAAGACAGGGGAGTGAGCAGTTCTTC. It codes for CSARQGSEQFF.

This sequence joins TRBV19 and TRBJ1-4, with a tentative D call TRBD1 (5 bases). The germline gives CDR1 LNHDA, CDR2 SQIVND (reference sequence). Trimming took 0 bases from V and 11 from J, leaving 16 bases between them. This CDR3 has 15 residues. CDR3 loop: CASSIDGTPNDKLFF. As DNA, the CDR3 is TGTGCCAGTAGTATAGACGGGACGCCCAACGACAAACTGTTTTTT.

The rearrangement uses TRBV19 and TRBJ1-1; tentative D call: TRBD1 (5 bases). V was cut by 9 bases and J by 0 bases, with 11 bases left in between. Germline V gives CDR1 LNHDA, CDR2 SQIVND (reference sequence). The CDR3 length is 13 residues. The CDR3: CASQGYMNTEAFF. DNA for the CDR3: TGTGCCAGCCAGGGCTACATGAACACTGAAGCTTTCTTT.

This clonotype was seen only a few times. The chain employs TRBV6-1 and TRBJ1-2; D not resolved. The CDR3 consists of 15 residues. Germline lookup yields CDR1 MNHNS and CDR2 SASEGT. The V and J ends lost 7 bases and 7 bases respectively, with 22 bases between them. CDR3 protein: CASNTEAGSPFGYTF. CDR3 nucleotide sequence: TGTGCCAGCAATACTGAGGCAGGCTCCCCTTTTGGCTACACCTTC.

The V call is TRBV6-1, the J call TRBJ2-3; a weak D match, TRBD1 (7 bases). The CDR3 is 15 residues long. V lost 5 bases and J 5 bases, leaving 17 bases between the germline ends. Germline CDR1 MNHNS, CDR2 SASEGT. The CDR3 loop reads CASSPQGGTGDTQYF. DNA of the CDR3: TGTGCCAGCAGTCCCCAGGGGGGTACCGGAGATACGCAGTATTTT.

V and J are TRBV19 and TRBJ2-1; the match to TRBD1 covers 9 bases. The germline gives CDR1 LNHDA, CDR2 SQIVND (reference sequence). V gave up 9 bases and J gave up 9 bases; unmatched junction bases: 12. CDR3 length: 14 amino acids. The CDR3 spells CASEGTGPGGEQFF. CDR3 DNA sequence: TGTGCCAGCGAAGGGACAGGGCCGGGGGGTGAGCAGTTCTTC.

This clonotype was seen repeatedly, ten times or more. This chain connects TRBV7-6 to TRBJ2-1, with TRBD2 matching 8 bases. The CDR3 sequence is 15 residues long. The V gene end was trimmed by 2 bases and the J gene end by 0 bases; junction bases not matched to a gene: 0. CDR1 and CDR2 from the germline V gene are SGHVS and FNYEAQ. CDR3 residues: CASSLLAGSYNEQFF. The CDR3 DNA follows: TGTGCCAGCAGCTTACTAGCGGGCTCCTACAATGAGCAGTTCTTC.

The V gene is TRBV6-5, the J gene TRBJ1-2; D may be TRBD1 (6 bases). The CDR3 is made up of 15 amino acids. Looked up from germline, CDR1 is MNHEY and CDR2 is SVGAGI. Trimming shortened V by 0 bases and J by 5 bases, and 13 bases separated the two germline ends. CDR3 amino acids: CASSYSGGGGYGYTF. In DNA, the CDR3 is TGTGCCAGCAGTTACTCTGGAGGGGGGGGATATGGCTACACCTTC.

This clonotype was picked up a small number of times. The chain combines TRBV20-1 with TRBJ2-7; 8 nucleotides match TRBD1. V trimming: 1 base; J trimming: 0 bases; junction bases outside the gene matches: 8. The CDR3 is 16 residues long. Germline V lookup: CDR1 DFQATT, CDR2 SNEGSKA (reference sequence). The CDR3 coding sequence is TGCAGTGCTAGAGTTCGGACAGGGTTAAGCTCCTACGAGCAGTACTTC. Amino acid sequence: CSARVRTGLSSYEQYF.

This clonotype has a handful of counts. The J gene is TRBJ2-7, the V gene TRBV10-3; a possible D gene is TRBD1 (5 bases). Germline V lookup: CDR1 ENHRY, CDR2 SYGVKD. The CDR3 extends over 14 amino acids. This CDR3 reads CAISESTTAYGQYV. The DNA for the CDR3 is TGTGCCATCAGTGAGTCGACGACAGCCTACGGGCAGTACGTC.

The table lists this clonotype with a few counts. The chain uses TRBV7-2 and TRBJ2-5; a weak D match, TRBD1 (6 bases). The CDR3 is 16 residues long. Trimming stripped 2 bases from V and 5 bases from J, with 18 bases between. Germline CDR1 and CDR2: SGHTA and FQGNSA. Here the CDR3 DNA reads TGTGCCAGCAGCTTAAGTCTAGAGGACAGATCTGAGACCCAGTACTTC. Its translation: CASSLSLEDRSETQYF.

This clonotype was seen a handful of times. This chain uses TRBV28 with TRBJ2-7; no reliable D call. Germline CDR1 and CDR2: MDHEN and SYDVKM. The CDR3 extends over 13 amino acids. V was shortened by 9 bases and J by 6 bases, with 18 bases between the two germline ends. CDR3 region: CARLSLRACEQYV. DNA of the CDR3: TGTGCCAGACTGAGTCTCCGGGCCTGCGAGCAGTACGTC.

The rearrangement links TRBV27 to TRBJ1-1; D is ambiguous. From germline, CDR1 is MNHEY and CDR2 SMNVEV (reference sequence). This CDR3 comprises 13 residues. Trimming pared 5 bases from V and 5 bases from J, leaving 12 bases between. CDR3 loop: CASSPIRETEAFF. As DNA, the CDR3 is TGTGCCAGCAGTCCCATCCGGGAAACTGAAGCTTTCTTT.

This clonotype was seen only a few times. This chain uses TRBV4-3 with TRBJ1-6; no clear D. The CDR3 has 15 residues. Trimming stripped 6 bases from V and 5 bases from J, with 14 bases between. The germline V gene has CDR1 LGHNA and CDR2 YSLEER. In nucleotides, the CDR3 is TGCGCCAGCAGGCCGGGGAAGTCAGATAATTCACCCCTCCACTTT. The encoded protein is CASRPGKSDNSPLHF.

The V call is TRBV6-6, the J call TRBJ2-3; D gene ambiguous. CDR1 and CDR2 from the germline V gene are MNHNY and SVGAGI (reference sequence). CDR3 length: 13 amino acids. Trimming removed 2 bases at V and 6 bases at J, with 9 bases between. The CDR3 reads CASSYVFRDTQYF. The CDR3 DNA follows: TGTGCCAGCAGTTACGTGTTCCGGGATACGCAGTATTTT.